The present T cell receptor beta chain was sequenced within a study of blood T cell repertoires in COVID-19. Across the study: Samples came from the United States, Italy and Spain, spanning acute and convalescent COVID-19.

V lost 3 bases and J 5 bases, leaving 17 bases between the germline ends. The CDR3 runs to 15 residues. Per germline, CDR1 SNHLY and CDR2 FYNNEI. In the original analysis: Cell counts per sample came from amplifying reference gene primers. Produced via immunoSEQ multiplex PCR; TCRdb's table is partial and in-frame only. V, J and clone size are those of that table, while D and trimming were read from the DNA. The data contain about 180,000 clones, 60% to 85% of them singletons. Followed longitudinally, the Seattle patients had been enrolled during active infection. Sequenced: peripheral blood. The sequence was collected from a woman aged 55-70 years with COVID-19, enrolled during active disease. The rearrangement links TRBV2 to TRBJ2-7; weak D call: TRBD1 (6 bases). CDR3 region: CASSDRDTPVDEQYF. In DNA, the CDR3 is TGTGCCAGCAGTGACCGGGACACCCCAGTCGACGAGCAGTACTTC.